The 29 T cell receptor beta chains below come from one sample, sequenced in a study of blood T cell repertoires in COVID-19. Data came from immunoSEQ multiplex PCR; TCRdb stores just in-frame clones and leaves some out. This sample has 140,000 to 150,000 clones, with around 89% found just once. Sequencing was carried out using peripheral blood. These receptors were collected from a man aged 55 to 70 with active or convalescent COVID-19.

CDR3 nucleotide sequence: TGTGCCAGCATTAGGGGACAGGGAGCAACTAATGAAAAACTGTTTTTT. This codes for CASIRGQGATNEKLFF. The chain employs TRBV2 and TRBJ1-4; 9 nucleotides match TRBD1. The CDR3 length is 16 residues. The germline gives CDR1 SNHLY, CDR2 FYNNEI. Germline trimming cut 7 bases from V and 0 bases from J; bases unmatched to any gene: 6.

The chain joins TRBV19 to TRBJ2-1; 11 nucleotides align to TRBD1. The germline gives CDR1 LNHDA, CDR2 SQIVND (reference sequence). The CDR3 consists of 14 residues. The ends lost 9 bases at V and 3 bases at J; junction bases unmatched: 4. DNA of the CDR3: TGTGCCAGGACCGGGACAGGGGGCTACAATGAGCAGTTCTTC. This sequence encodes CARTGTGGYNEQFF. The entire variable domain, with the rest obtained from reference TRBV19 and TRBJ2-1, is as follows: DGGITQSPKYLFRKEGQNVTLSCEQNLNHDAMYWYRQDPGQGLRLIYYSQIVNDFQKGDIAEGYSVSREKKESFPLTVTSAQKNPTAFYLCARTGTGGYNEQFFGPGTRLTVL.

The chain employs TRBV24-1 and TRBJ1-2; D is ambiguous. Germline CDR1 reads KGHDR; CDR2 reads SFDVKD. CDR3 length equals 15 residues. V was trimmed by 1 base and J by 0 bases, leaving 8 bases between them. CDR3 DNA: TGTGCCACCAGTGATTTCCAGGCCACTAACTATGGCTACACCTTC. Residues: CATSDFQATNYGYTF.

The V gene is TRBV19, the J gene TRBJ1-2, with D possibly TRBD1 on 5 matching bases. CDR1 and CDR2 from the germline V gene are LNHDA and SQIVND (reference sequence). V was clipped by 3 bases and J by 2 bases, with 16 bases between them. The length of the CDR3 is 16 residues. CDR3 sequence (DNA): TGTGCCAGTAGTATTGGCGGTCAGGGTCTAAACTATGGCTACACCTTC. This gives the protein CASSIGGQGLNYGYTF.

The gene calls are TRBV7-6 and TRBJ2-7; 7 bases map to TRBD1. Germline loops: CDR1 SGHVS, CDR2 FNYEAQ. Unmatched junction bases numbered 11, after V lost 5 bases and J lost 4 bases. This CDR3 contains 15 residues. The CDR3 DNA reads as TGTGCCAGCAGCCTACGGGACAGCCGGGCTTACGAGCAGTACTTC. This codes for CASSLRDSRAYEQYF.

This clone was detected only a few times. This chain connects TRBV3-1 (or the pseudogene TRBV3-2) to TRBJ2-1; 8 bases agree with TRBD2. Germline V gene data show CDR1 as LGHDT and CDR2 as YNNKEL (reference sequence). With 4 bases clipped from V and 1 base from J, the junction kept 15 bases outside the gene matches. This CDR3 spans 19 amino acids. DNA for the CDR3: TGTGCCAGCAGCCGGGAGCGCGCCATTAGCGGGATTTCCTACAATGAGCAGTTCTTC. This translates into CASSRERAISGISYNEQFF.

This chain links TRBV27 with TRBJ2-1; 13 bases are shared with TRBD2. This CDR3 has 16 residues. After removal of 4 bases from V and 3 bases from J, the junction contained 3 bases not matched to a gene. Germline CDR1 and CDR2: MNHEY and SMNVEV (reference sequence). The CDR3 DNA reads TGTGCCAGCAGTTCCCGACTAGCGGGAGGCTACAATGAGCAGTTCTTC. It yields the protein CASSSRLAGGYNEQFF.

The CDR3 nucleotides are TGTGCCACCCGGTGGAGGGCCAGCGGGGAGCTGTTTTTT. Its translation: CATRWRASGELFF. The chain recombines TRBV6-5 with TRBJ2-2; a weak D match, TRBD2 (6 bases). Germline V lookup: CDR1 MNHEY, CDR2 SVGAGI. V dropped 10 bases and J dropped 7 bases, with 16 bases sitting between them. The CDR3 runs 13 residues.

CDR3 sequence reads: CASSTRGGGYGYTF. In nucleotides, the CDR3 is TGTGCCAGCAGCACGCGAGGGGGCGGCTATGGCTACACCTTC. V and J are TRBV5-5 and TRBJ1-2; 7 bases are shared with TRBD1. V shed 4 bases and J 4 bases; nucleotides not matched to a gene: 7. The CDR3 runs to 14 residues. The V gene's germline CDR1 is SGHKS and CDR2 YYEKEE (reference sequence).

CDR3 amino acids: CASRTRTSDTQYF. The CDR3 DNA reads as TGTGCCAGCAGAACCCGGACATCGGATACGCAGTATTTT. V and J are TRBV12-3 or TRBV12-4 and TRBJ2-3; D is perhaps TRBD1 (5 bases). V shed 6 bases and J shed 6 bases, with 13 bases lying between them. The CDR3 runs to 13 residues.

V usage is TRBV18 and J usage is TRBJ1-6; TRBD1 agrees at 9 bases. Germline CDR1 reads KGHSH; CDR2 reads LQKENI. CDR3 length: 15 residues. The V gene end was trimmed by 3 bases and the J gene end by 6 bases; junction bases not matched to a gene: 3. The CDR3 loop is CASSPSTGGNSPLHF. CDR3 DNA sequence: TGTGCCAGCTCACCCTCGACAGGGGGTAATTCACCCCTCCACTTT.

The chain combines TRBV7-8 with TRBJ2-2; the match to TRBD2 covers 7 bases. V lost 8 bases to trimming and J lost 0 bases; unmatched junction nucleotides: 3. CDR1 and CDR2 from the germline V gene are SGHVS and FQNEAQ. The CDR3 has 14 amino acids. In DNA, the CDR3 is TGTGCCAGCCTCGGACTAGCGAACACCGGGGAGCTGTTTTTT. Its protein is CASLGLANTGELFF.

As regards this clone: The same CDR3 can be traced to other DNA sequences in this sample. V is TRBV14 and J is TRBJ2-7; 8 bases match TRBD2. J gave up 3 bases and V 8 bases, and 9 bases lay outside the gene matches. The CDR3 has 14 amino acids. CDR1 is SGHDN and CDR2 is FVKESK in the germline V gene. The DNA of the CDR3 is TGTGCCAGCTCGAGAGGGCTAGCGGGCTACGAGCAGTACTTC. Translated, it gives CASSRGLAGYEQYF.

This clone was recorded a few times. CDR3 loop: CAISVLAGVTNEQFF. CDR3 nucleotide sequence: TGTGCCATCAGTGTTTTGGCAGGGGTCACCAATGAGCAGTTCTTC. The genes are TRBV10-3 and TRBJ2-1, with D perhaps TRBD1 (6 bases). This CDR3 spans 15 amino acids. Trimming stripped 4 bases from V and 6 bases from J, with 16 bases between. Germline V gene lookup returns CDR1 ENHRY and CDR2 SYGVKD.

The chain uses TRBV28 and TRBJ2-2, with TRBD1 matching 9 bases. This CDR3 spans 17 amino acids. V was pared by 8 bases and J by 2 bases, with 12 bases of the junction left unmatched. CDR1 is MDHEN, CDR2 SYDVKM, per germline. CDR3 nucleotides: TGTGCCAGCCTACCGTCCTCGGGACAGGGTAACACCGGGGAGCTGTTTTTT. It specifies CASLPSSGQGNTGELFF.

The V and J genes are TRBV18 and TRBJ2-6, with D maybe TRBD1 (7 bases). The CDR3 spans 17 residues. CDR1 and CDR2 (germline): KGHSH, LQKENI. The V gene lost 4 bases and the J gene lost 0 bases, with 13 bases spanning the gap. Here the CDR3 reads CASSLRGDSSGANVLTF. DNA of the CDR3: TGTGCCAGCTCACTCAGGGGGGATAGCTCTGGGGCCAACGTCCTGACTTTC. The whole variable domain, remainder taken from reference TRBV18 and TRBJ2-6, is NAGVMQNPRHLVRRRGQEARLRCSPMKGHSHVYWYRQLPEEGLKFMVYLQKENIIDESGMPKERFSAEFPKEGPSILRIQQVVRGDSAAYFCASSLRGDSSGANVLTFGAGSRLTVL.

The V and J genes are TRBV7-8 and TRBJ1-5; TRBD1 matches at 9 bases. The CDR3 loop spans 16 amino acids. Germline V gives CDR1 SGHVS, CDR2 FQNEAQ. The junction had 4 bases not matched to a gene; V was cut back by 3 bases and J by 1 base. In nucleotides, the CDR3 is TGTGCCAGCAGCTTCGCCACAGGGGGCAGCAATCAGCCCCAGCATTTT. It translates to CASSFATGGSNQPQHF. Based on the CDR3 plus reference TRBV7-8 and TRBJ1-5, the full variable domain is GAGVSQSPRYKVAKRGQDVALRCDPISGHVSLFWYQQALGQGPEFLTYFQNEAQLDKSGLPSDRFFAERPEGSVSTLKIQRTQQEDSAVYLCASSFATGGSNQPQHFGDGTRLSIL.

The rearrangement joins TRBV19 to TRBJ2-1, with TRBD2 matching over 7 bases. Losses at the gene ends were 4 bases for V and 4 bases for J; bases not matched to a gene: 7. The length of the CDR3 is 15 residues. Germline CDR1 and CDR2: LNHDA and SQIVND (reference sequence). The DNA of the CDR3 is TGTGCCAGTAGTAAGAGTAGCGGGTTTTACAATGAGCAGTTCTTC. Translated, it gives CASSKSSGFYNEQFF.

This chain connects TRBV5-5 to TRBJ2-3; 9 nucleotides agree with TRBD1. Looked up from germline, CDR1 is SGHKS and CDR2 is YYEKEE (reference sequence). V was clipped by 4 bases and J by 11 bases; unmatched bases: 8. The CDR3 sequence is 13 residues long. The CDR3 loop is CASSPGTGMMQYF. In DNA, the CDR3 is TGTGCCAGCAGCCCAGGGACAGGGATGATGCAGTATTTT.

The chain employs TRBV7-8 and TRBJ2-2, with 14 bases identical to TRBD2. The V segment lost 1 base and the J segment 4 bases; nucleotides outside the gene matches: 5. CDR3 length equals 18 residues. Germline CDR1 reads SGHVS; CDR2 reads FQNEAQ. The CDR3 DNA is TGTGCCAGCAGCTTAGGGTCAGGACTAGCGGGAGGCACCGGGGAGCTGTTTTTT. This encodes CASSLGSGLAGGTGELFF. Together with reference TRBV7-8 and TRBJ2-2, the CDR3 gives the full variable domain: GAGVSQSPRYKVAKRGQDVALRCDPISGHVSLFWYQQALGQGPEFLTYFQNEAQLDKSGLPSDRFFAERPEGSVSTLKIQRTQQEDSAVYLCASSLGSGLAGGTGELFFGEGSRLTVL.

The sample holds many counts of this clone. The CDR3 nucleotides read TGTGCCAGCAGCCAACTAGTGAGGGGGTCACCCCTCCACTTT. Amino acid sequence: CASSQLVRGSPLHF. This rearrangement joins TRBV3-1 (or the pseudogene TRBV3-2) to TRBJ1-6; a weak D match, TRBD1 (6 bases). Germline CDR1 is LGHDT and CDR2 is YNNKEL (reference sequence). The CDR3 is 14 amino acids. V was shortened by 2 bases and J by 10 bases, with 12 bases between the two germline ends.

The chain joins TRBV7-2 to TRBJ1-2, with a weak D call TRBD1 (6 bases). Trimming pared 4 bases from V and 8 bases from J, leaving 17 bases between. Germline-derived CDR1 and CDR2 are SGHTA and FQGNSA. CDR3 length equals 14 residues. CDR3: CASSYSGTSDGYTF. The CDR3 DNA reads as TGTGCCAGCAGCTATTCCGGGACATCGGACGGCTACACCTTC.

V and J are TRBV7-9 and TRBJ2-5, with 10 positions matching TRBD1. With V trimmed by 3 bases and J by 7 bases, 8 bases remained unmatched. From germline, CDR1 is SEHNR and CDR2 FQNEAQ (reference sequence). CDR3 length equals 15 residues. The CDR3 loop reads CASSFPGQGPVTQYF. In DNA form, the CDR3 reads TGTGCCAGCAGCTTTCCGGGACAGGGGCCTGTGACCCAGTACTTC.

The J gene is TRBJ1-3, the V gene TRBV6-5; D remains unclear. There are 11 residues in the CDR3. The V gene's germline CDR1 is MNHEY and CDR2 SVGAGI. V lost 11 bases and J 4 bases, leaving 9 bases between the germline ends. CDR3 sequence (DNA): TGTGCCTCTCTACGGGGAAACACCATATATTTT. Its translation: CASLRGNTIYF.

The chain carries TRBV19 and TRBJ1-2; 7 nucleotides match TRBD1. The CDR3 consists of 13 residues. The V gene's germline CDR1 is LNHDA and CDR2 SQIVND (reference sequence). J gave up 2 bases and V 5 bases, and 2 bases lay outside the gene matches. The CDR3 sequence is CASSQTGNYGYTF. DNA for the CDR3: TGTGCCAGTAGTCAGACAGGGAACTATGGCTACACCTTC. The variable domain in full, with the rest retrieved from reference TRBV19 and TRBJ1-2, is DGGITQSPKYLFRKEGQNVTLSCEQNLNHDAMYWYRQDPGQGLRLIYYSQIVNDFQKGDIAEGYSVSREKKESFPLTVTSAQKNPTAFYLCASSQTGNYGYTFGSGTRLTVV.

This clone was counted only a few times. This chain links TRBV4-3 with TRBJ1-1; D is perhaps TRBD1 (5 bases). The CDR3 extends over 16 amino acids. V was pared by 0 bases and J by 5 bases, with 16 bases between. The germline CDR1 and CDR2 sequences are LGHNA and YSLEER. The CDR3 DNA sequence: TGCGCCAGCAGCCAAGATGGCCTGCGGGGGGAGACTGAAGCTTTCTTT. It specifies CASSQDGLRGETEAFF.

This chain links TRBV24-1 with TRBJ2-3, with D possibly TRBD2 on 6 matching bases. This CDR3 region has 16 residues. Germline values: CDR1 KGHDR, CDR2 SFDVKD. Between the trimmed V and J ends, which lost 0 bases and 3 bases, there was a span of 12 bases. CDR3: CATSDLGRDQTDTQYF. The CDR3 DNA reads as TGTGCCACCAGTGATTTGGGGCGGGACCAAACAGATACGCAGTATTTT.

This clone was seen only once. The chain uses TRBV2 and TRBJ1-2, with D maybe TRBD1 (5 bases). The germline CDR1 and CDR2 sequences are SNHLY and FYNNEI. Trimming removed 6 bases at V and 6 bases at J, with 11 bases between. This CDR3 spans 12 amino acids. The CDR3 region has the DNA TGTGCCAGCAGCGGAGACAGAAATGGCTACACCTTC. This codes for CASSGDRNGYTF.

The J gene is TRBJ1-5, the V gene TRBV6-5; 7 bases are a match to TRBD1. The CDR3 is 14 residues long. The germline V gene has CDR1 MNHEY and CDR2 SVGAGI. Trimming cost V 6 bases and J 6 bases; bases outside gene matches: 8. The CDR3 here is CASSVNRGGQPQHF. CDR3 sequence (DNA): TGTGCCAGCAGCGTAAACAGGGGAGGTCAGCCCCAGCATTTT.